This T cell receptor beta chain is from a study of T cell repertoires in cytomegalovirus infection. TCRdb ran MiXCR on the reads and lists one entry per CDR3 protein. The sample contains approximately 990,000 distinct CDR3 sequences, around 32% of which appear only once. Germline V CDR1 and CDR2: SGHRS, YFSETQ. Trimming pared 4 bases from V and 2 bases from J, leaving 16 bases between. CDR3 length equals 16 residues. As to this clonotype: Antigen unknown.

This clonotype was obtained from a human donor in good health (CMV status not recorded). Some clones in this sample may be carry-over from other donors' samples. This chain links TRBV5-1 with TRBJ1-5, with D possibly being TRBD1 (5 bases). The specimen was cultured CD8+ T cells from PBMCs, collected from culture after CMV antigen stimulation. The CDR3 sequence: CASSPTGSVGNQPQHF. The CDR3 DNA is TGCGCCAGCAGCCCTACAGGAAGCGTAGGCAATCAGCCCCAGCATTTT. Variable domain in full (rest from reference TRBV5-1 and TRBJ1-5): KAGVTQTPRYLIKTRGQQVTLSCSPISGHRSVSWYQQTPGQGLQFLFEYFSETQRNKGNFPGRFSGRQFSNSRSEMNVSTLELGDSALYLCASSPTGSVGNQPQHFGDGTRLSIL.